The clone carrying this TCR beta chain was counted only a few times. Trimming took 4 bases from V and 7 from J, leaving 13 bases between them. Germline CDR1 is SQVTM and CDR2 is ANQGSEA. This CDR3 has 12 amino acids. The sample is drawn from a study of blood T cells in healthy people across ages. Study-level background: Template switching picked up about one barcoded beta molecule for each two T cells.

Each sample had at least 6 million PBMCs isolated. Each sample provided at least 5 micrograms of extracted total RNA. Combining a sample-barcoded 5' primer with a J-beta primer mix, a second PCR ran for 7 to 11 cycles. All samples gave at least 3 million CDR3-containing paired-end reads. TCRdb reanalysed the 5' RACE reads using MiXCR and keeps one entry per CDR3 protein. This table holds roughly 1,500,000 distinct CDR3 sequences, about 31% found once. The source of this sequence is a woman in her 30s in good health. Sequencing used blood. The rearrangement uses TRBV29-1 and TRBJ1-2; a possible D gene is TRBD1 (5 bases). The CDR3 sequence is CSVVQGESGYTF. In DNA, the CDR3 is TGCAGCGTTGTCCAAGGGGAGAGTGGCTACACCTTC.